What follows are 5 T cell receptor beta chains derived from one specimen sequenced in a study of blood T cell repertoires in COVID-19. Data came from immunoSEQ multiplex PCR; TCRdb stores just in-frame clones and leaves some out. The sample has 130,000 to 150,000 clones, roughly four fifths seen once. The sample taken for sequencing was peripheral blood. All receptors derive from a human donor with acute or convalescent COVID-19. The donor label of this sample is uncertain.

This clone came up once. The chain is built from TRBV30 and TRBJ2-7; a possible D gene is TRBD2 (5 bases). CDR1 and CDR2 (germline): GTSNPN, SVGIG (reference sequence). V was cut by 2 bases and J by 4 bases, with 18 bases left in between. The CDR3 is 15 amino acids. The CDR3 bases are TGTGCCTGGAGTACGGGTAGAGTTCGGGGTTACGAGCAGTACTTC. Protein: CAWSTGRVRGYEQYF.

The V and J genes are TRBV19 and TRBJ1-5, with TRBD1 identical over 7 bases. V shed 4 bases, J shed 3 bases, and the junction held 6 bases outside the gene matches. Germline V CDR1 and CDR2: LNHDA, SQIVND (reference sequence). The length of the CDR3 is 15 residues. The CDR3 here is CASSTSGGNNQPQHF. The DNA for the CDR3 is TGTGCCAGTAGTACCTCAGGGGGAAACAATCAGCCCCAGCATTTT.

This clone came up once. This chain connects TRBV5-4 to TRBJ2-6; D not certain. The V gene lost 0 bases and the J gene lost 2 bases, with 9 bases spanning the gap. CDR3 length: 16 residues. Germline loops: CDR1 SGHNT, CDR2 YYREEE (reference sequence). Here the CDR3 reads CASSLVAPAGANVLTF. As DNA, the CDR3 is TGTGCCAGCAGCTTGGTAGCCCCGGCTGGGGCCAACGTCCTGACTTTC.

The CDR3 region has the DNA TGTGCCATCAGTCCCGGGGTAAGGGTGAACACTGAAGCTTTCTTT. This sequence encodes CAISPGVRVNTEAFF. The chain joins TRBV10-3 to TRBJ1-1; no firm D call. The V gene lost 5 bases and the J gene lost 0 bases, with 13 bases spanning the gap. Germline assignment: CDR1 ENHRY and CDR2 SYGVKD. The CDR3 sequence is 15 residues long.

CDR3 DNA sequence: TGTGCCAGCAGGAACATAGATTCTAGTGGGGAGCTGTTTTTT. Translated: CASRNIDSSGELFF. This chain joins TRBV7-9 and TRBJ2-2; D unresolved. V dropped 6 bases and J dropped 8 bases, with 16 bases sitting between them. The CDR3 is made up of 14 amino acids. The germline gives CDR1 SEHNR, CDR2 FQNEAQ (reference sequence).